These T cell receptor beta chains were read from a single sample in a study of blood T cell repertoires in COVID-19. Profiling relied on immunoSEQ multiplex PCR, and the TCRdb table lists in-frame clones only, not all of them. Here the sample spans tens of thousands of clones, 85% to 90% being singletons. Sequenced material: peripheral blood. These receptor sequences come from a woman between 65 and 79 years old with acute or convalescent COVID-19. Each CDR3 is given with its conserved first and last residue. Fields, in order: clone size, J gene, V gene, D gene, CDR3 protein, CDR3 DNA. D genes are given only for firm matches. Size is omitted from some rows. Given values are once, few, many or a class for expanded clones.

- TRBJ1-6 TRBV5-4 - CASSLIGETDSPLHF TGTGCCAGCAGCTTGATCGGGGAAACCGATTCACCCCTCCACTTT
once TRBJ2-7 TRBV29-1 TRBD1 CSVAYGTVNSYEQYF TGCAGCGTTGCCTACGGGACAGTAAACTCCTACGAGCAGTACTTC
- TRBJ1-1 TRBV29-1 TRBD1 CSVTTGGVRVNTEAFF TGCAGCGTAACTACAGGGGGCGTTCGGGTGAACACTGAAGCTTTCTTT
- TRBJ2-7 TRBV3-1/TRBV3-2 - CASSGRAGPGEQYF TGTGCCAGCAGCGGGCGGGCAGGCCCTGGGGAGCAGTACTTC
- TRBJ2-5 TRBV10-2 - CASSESPGTQYF TGCGCCAGCAGTGAGTCGCCGGGGACCCAGTACTTC
- TRBJ2-2 TRBV7-9 TRBD1 CASTTGFDTGELFF TGTGCCAGTACGACAGGGTTCGACACCGGGGAGCTGTTTTTT
- TRBJ2-7 TRBV11-2 - CASSLFIIGGNYEQYF TGTGCCAGCAGCTTATTTATTATAGGCGGCAACTACGAGCAGTACTTC
- TRBJ2-2 TRBV24-1 TRBD1 CATSTSGTGAVGELFF TGTGCCACCAGTACCTCCGGGACAGGGGCCGTCGGGGAGCTGTTTTTT
- TRBJ2-1 TRBV19 TRBD1 CASSTTGGGEQFF TGTGCCAGTAGTACGACAGGGGGCGGCGAGCAGTTCTTC
few TRBJ2-3 TRBV2 - CASSPVQTTDTQYF TGTGCCAGCAGCCCGGTTCAGACTACAGATACGCAGTATTTT
- TRBJ1-1 TRBV5-6 TRBD1 CASSMVQGGVAEAFF TGTGCCAGCAGCATGGTGCAGGGGGGAGTCGCTGAAGCTTTCTTT
few TRBJ2-7 TRBV9 TRBD2 CASSVATSDYEQYF TGTGCCAGCAGCGTAGCGACTAGCGACTACGAGCAGTACTTC
- TRBJ1-1 TRBV6-5 - CASSLPGNTEAFF TGTGCCAGCAGTCTCCCAGGGAACACTGAAGCTTTCTTT
- TRBJ2-7 TRBV3-1/TRBV3-2 TRBD1 CASSERQGRYEQYF TGTGCCAGCAGTGAGCGACAGGGGAGATACGAGCAGTACTTC
- TRBJ1-4 TRBV5-4 - CASSLEPAGIYEKLFF TGTGCCAGCAGCTTGGAACCGGCAGGGATCTATGAAAAACTGTTTTTT
- TRBJ2-7 TRBV5-4 - CASSPIRQGLVNEQYF TGTGCCAGCAGCCCAATCCGGCAGGGTTTAGTAAACGAGCAGTACTTC
- TRBJ2-5 TRBV5-1 - CASSLVAAQETQYF TGCGCCAGCAGCTTGGTAGCGGCACAAGAGACCCAGTACTTC
- TRBJ2-1 TRBV30 - CAWRDYNNEQFF TGTGCCTGGAGGGACTACAACAATGAGCAGTTCTTC
- TRBJ2-7 TRBV28 TRBD2 CASSRIAGGQNEQYF TGTGCCAGCAGTAGAATAGCGGGAGGGCAAAACGAGCAGTACTTC
- TRBJ2-1 TRBV19 - CASRDWSSYNEQFF TGTGCCAGTCGCGACTGGAGCTCCTACAATGAGCAGTTCTTC
- TRBJ2-3 TRBV29-1 TRBD2 CSVPGTRAADTQYF TGCAGCGTGCCCGGGACTAGGGCCGCAGATACGCAGTATTTT
- TRBJ1-4 TRBV24-1 TRBD1 CATSDPGQGAFEKLFF TGTGCCACCAGTGACCCGGGACAGGGGGCTTTTGAAAAACTGTTTTTT
once TRBJ2-5 TRBV3-1/TRBV3-2 - CASSQGREKGTQYF TGTGCCAGCAGCCAAGGCCGGGAGAAAGGGACCCAGTACTTC
- TRBJ1-6 TRBV7-6 - CASSLARPGDNSPLHF TGTGCCAGCAGCTTAGCGCGCCCAGGGGACAATTCACCCCTCCACTTT
- TRBJ2-1 TRBV28 TRBD2 CASIGVILAGNEQFF TGTGCCAGCATTGGGGTTATACTAGCGGGAAATGAGCAGTTCTTC
- TRBJ2-7 TRBV15 - CATSRDLPYEQYF TGTGCCACCAGCAGAGATCTCCCCTACGAGCAGTACTTC
many TRBJ2-5 TRBV29-1 TRBD1 CSVPGTGGESGETQYF TGCAGCGTCCCGGGGACAGGGGGGGAGTCAGGAGAGACCCAGTACTTC
- TRBJ2-2 TRBV5-1 TRBD1 CASSLDRENTGELFF TGCGCCAGCAGCTTAGACAGGGAGAACACCGGGGAGCTGTTTTTT
- TRBJ1-1 TRBV30 - CAWTSSPEAFF TGTGCCTGGACTTCCTCCCCTGAAGCTTTCTTT
- TRBJ2-4 TRBV6-6 - CASSWSGSKNIQYF TGTGCCAGCAGTTGGAGTGGGAGCAAAAACATTCAGTACTTC
once TRBJ2-7 TRBV19 - CASSISRAYEQYF TGTGCCAGTAGTATTTCCAGGGCCTACGAGCAGTACTTC
once TRBJ2-7 TRBV5-4 TRBD1 CASSWPGQDQYEQYF TGTGCCAGCAGCTGGCCGGGACAGGACCAATACGAGCAGTACTTC
- TRBJ1-2 TRBV4-2 - CASSQETRDWYGYTF TGTGCCAGCAGCCAAGAAACCAGGGATTGGTATGGCTACACCTTC
- TRBJ1-4 TRBV5-1 - CASSSGDATNEKLFF TGCGCCAGCAGCTCGGGGGATGCAACTAATGAAAAACTGTTTTTT
once TRBJ2-7 TRBV28 TRBD2 CASSFSGRLWEQYF TGTGCCAGCAGTTTTAGCGGGAGGCTCTGGGAGCAGTACTTC
- TRBJ2-1 TRBV27 - CASSTDSNNEQFF TGTGCCAGCAGCACTGACTCAAACAATGAGCAGTTCTTC
once TRBJ2-1 TRBV5-1 TRBD2 CASSYSGSPGLAGGSSYNEQFF TGCGCCAGCAGCTACTCCGGGAGCCCGGGACTAGCGGGAGGAAGCTCCTACAATGAGCAGTTCTTC